These T cell receptor beta chains were read from a single sample in a study of CXCR3-negative and CXCR3-positive naive CD8 T cells. For each CDR3 protein, TCRdb gives one entry from its re-call of the 5' RACE reads, without DNA. This repertoire comprises about 130,000 distinct CDR3 sequences; its ten largest clones make up less than 0.3%. Sequencing was carried out using naive CXCR3- CD8+ T cells from blood. The receptors shown here come from a human donor in good health. Some clones in this sample may be carry-over from other donors' samples. Each CDR3 is given with its conserved first and last residue.

J gene: TRBJ2-5; V gene: TRBV28; CDR3 protein: CASSFAGARETQYF
J gene: TRBJ2-1; V gene: TRBV6-2/TRBV6-3; CDR3 protein: CASSYMGLAGGSRQFF
J gene: TRBJ2-7; V gene: TRBV6-5; CDR3 protein: CASSYSILDQTSDEQYF
J gene: TRBJ1-1; V gene: TRBV29-1; CDR3 protein: CSVVGVGTEAFF
J gene: TRBJ2-3; V gene: TRBV7-9; CDR3 protein: CASSTGGTDTQYF
J gene: TRBJ2-7; V gene: TRBV10-3; CDR3 protein: CAISESETVSSYEQYF
J gene: TRBJ2-7; V gene: TRBV3-1; CDR3 protein: CASSPGQAYYEQYF
J gene: TRBJ2-5; V gene: TRBV18; CDR3 protein: CASSPQYQETQYF
J gene: TRBJ2-7; V gene: TRBV5-5; CDR3 protein: CASSWARDKTYEQYF
J gene: TRBJ1-1; V gene: TRBV27; CDR3 protein: CASSLAPGYTEAFF
J gene: TRBJ2-6; V gene: TRBV7-9; CDR3 protein: CASSLGTPGANVLTF
J gene: TRBJ2-7; V gene: TRBV20-1; CDR3 protein: CSAPQLGRDRGYEQYF
J gene: TRBJ2-5; V gene: TRBV7-8; CDR3 protein: CASSSTGGRETQYF
J gene: TRBJ2-1; V gene: TRBV11-3; CDR3 protein: CASSQGERQGNYNEQFF
J gene: TRBJ1-2; V gene: TRBV2; CDR3 protein: CASMTGTANYGYTF
J gene: TRBJ2-4; V gene: TRBV28; CDR3 protein: CASSETANVFF
J gene: TRBJ2-1; V gene: TRBV29-1; CDR3 protein: CSVEGYNEQFF